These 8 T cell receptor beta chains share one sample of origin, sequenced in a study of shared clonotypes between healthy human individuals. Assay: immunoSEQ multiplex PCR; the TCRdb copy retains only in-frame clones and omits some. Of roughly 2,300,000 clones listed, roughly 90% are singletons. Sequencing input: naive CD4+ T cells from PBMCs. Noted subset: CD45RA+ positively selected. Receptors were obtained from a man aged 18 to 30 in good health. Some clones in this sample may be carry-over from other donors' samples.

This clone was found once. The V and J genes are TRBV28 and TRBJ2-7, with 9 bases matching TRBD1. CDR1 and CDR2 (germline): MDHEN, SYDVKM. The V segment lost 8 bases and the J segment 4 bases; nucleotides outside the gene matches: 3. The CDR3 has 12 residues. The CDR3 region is CASRQGVYEQYF. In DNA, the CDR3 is TGTGCCAGCCGACAGGGGGTTTACGAGCAGTACTTC. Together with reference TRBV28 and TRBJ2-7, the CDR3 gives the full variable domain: DVKVTQSSRYLVKRTGEKVFLECVQDMDHENMFWYRQDPGLGLRLIYFSYDVKMKEKGDIPEGYSVSREKKERFSLILESASTNQTSMYLCASRQGVYEQYFGPGTRLTVT.

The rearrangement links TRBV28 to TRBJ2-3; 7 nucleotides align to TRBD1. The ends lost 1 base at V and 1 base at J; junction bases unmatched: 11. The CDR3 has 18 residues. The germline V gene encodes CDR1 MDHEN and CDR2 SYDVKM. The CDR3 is CASSLSPDRVLGTDTQYF. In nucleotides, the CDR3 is TGTGCCAGCAGTTTATCCCCAGACAGGGTTCTAGGCACAGATACGCAGTATTTT.

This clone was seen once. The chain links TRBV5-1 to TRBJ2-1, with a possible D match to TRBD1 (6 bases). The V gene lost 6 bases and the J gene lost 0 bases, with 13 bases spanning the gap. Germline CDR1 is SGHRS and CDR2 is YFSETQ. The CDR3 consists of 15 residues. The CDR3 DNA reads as TGCGCCAGCACCTTTGGACAGAGCTCCTACAATGAGCAGTTCTTC. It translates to CASTFGQSSYNEQFF.

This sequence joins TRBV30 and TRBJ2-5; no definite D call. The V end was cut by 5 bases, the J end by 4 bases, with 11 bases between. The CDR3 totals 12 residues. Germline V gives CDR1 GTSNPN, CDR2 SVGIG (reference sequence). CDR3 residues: CAWGNLLETQYF. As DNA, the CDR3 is TGTGCCTGGGGGAATTTATTAGAGACCCAGTACTTC.

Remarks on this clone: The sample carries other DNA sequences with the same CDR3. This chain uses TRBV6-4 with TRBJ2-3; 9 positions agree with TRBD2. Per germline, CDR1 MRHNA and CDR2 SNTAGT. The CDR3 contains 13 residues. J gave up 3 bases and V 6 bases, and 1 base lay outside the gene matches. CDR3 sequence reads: CASRAGGTDTQYF. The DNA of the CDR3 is TGTGCCAGCAGAGCGGGAGGAACAGATACGCAGTATTTT.

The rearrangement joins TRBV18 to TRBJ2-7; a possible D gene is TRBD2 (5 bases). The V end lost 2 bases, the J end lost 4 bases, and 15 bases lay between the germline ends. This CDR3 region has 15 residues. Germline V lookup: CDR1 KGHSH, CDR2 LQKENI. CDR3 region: CASSPRPGLDYEQYF. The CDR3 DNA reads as TGTGCCAGCTCACCAAGGCCCGGACTCGATTACGAGCAGTACTTC. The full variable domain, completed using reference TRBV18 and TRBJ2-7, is NAGVMQNPRHLVRRRGQEARLRCSPMKGHSHVYWYRQLPEEGLKFMVYLQKENIIDESGMPKERFSAEFPKEGPSILRIQQVVRGDSAAYFCASSPRPGLDYEQYFGPGTRLTVT.

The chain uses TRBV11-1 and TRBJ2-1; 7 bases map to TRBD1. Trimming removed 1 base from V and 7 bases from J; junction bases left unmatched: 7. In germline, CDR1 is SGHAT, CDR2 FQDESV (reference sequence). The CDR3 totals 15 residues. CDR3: CASSLEQTGYNEQFF. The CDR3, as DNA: TGTGCCAGCAGCTTAGAGCAGACAGGGTATAATGAGCAGTTCTTC.

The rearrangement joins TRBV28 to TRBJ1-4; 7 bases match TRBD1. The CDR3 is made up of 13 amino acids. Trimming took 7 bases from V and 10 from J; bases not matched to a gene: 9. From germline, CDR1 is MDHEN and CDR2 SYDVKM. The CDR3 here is CASKGAPAGKLFF. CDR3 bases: TGTGCCAGCAAGGGGGCCCCCGCCGGAAAACTGTTTTTT.